This TCR beta chain was observed in a study of T-cell reconstitution after alpha-beta-depleted transplantation in children. During its preparation, the TCRbeta library received unique molecular identifiers. TCRdb fed the PCR reads into MiXCR, producing one record per CDR3 protein. The sample lists 600,000 to 700,000 distinct CDR3 sequences, roughly 17% seen once, with 1.1% in the top ten. This clonotype was counted a few times. The CDR3 has 12 amino acids. The V gene lost 5 bases and the J gene lost 8 bases, with 10 bases spanning the gap. In germline, CDR1 is SGHNT, CDR2 YENEEA. This clonotype was obtained from a human donor who donated a stem cell graft to a child with acute myeloid leukemia. The source material was PBMCs from the stem cell graft donor, sampled from the stem cell graft. This chain uses TRBV11-3 with TRBJ2-1; possibly TRBD1 or TRBD2 for D (6 bases each). CDR3 region: CASSGRGDEQFF. CDR3 coding DNA: TGTGCCAGCAGCGGTAGGGGGGATGAGCAGTTCTTC.